These T cell receptor beta chains were read from a single sample in a study of T cell clusters in autoimmune cytopenias. Reprocessing the multiplex PCR reads, TCRdb reports a single entry for every CDR3 protein and omits DNA. In total, the table holds approximately 7,400 distinct CDR3 sequences. These same records also appear under a second study, on T cell repertoires in aging, cancer and after chemotherapy.

The material sequenced was peripheral blood. The receptors originated from a human donor in good health. Each CDR3 is given with its conserved first and last residue. Only part of the rows carry a size: once, few, many, or a class if the clone is expanded.

TRBV19	TRBJ2-3	medium-sized	CASRDRGADTQYF
TRBV7-2	TRBJ2-7	NA	CASSLAGTGGYEQYF
TRBV5-6	TRBJ1-2	NA	CASSSRPPYGYTF
TRBV7-9	TRBJ2-7	NA	CASSFVRGGHEQYF
TRBV5-5	TRBJ2-7	medium-sized	CASSLAVGRHEQYF
TRBV5-5	TRBJ2-5	NA	CASSSLYSGGAETQYF
TRBV5-5	TRBJ2-1	NA	CASSWVPGDNEQFF
TRBV13	TRBJ2-1	NA	CASSPSGSGPYNEQFF
TRBV11-1	TRBJ2-7	NA	CASSLGFTTFRVGVYEQYF
TRBV30	TRBJ1-6	NA	CAFTGAVNSPLHF
TRBV19	TRBJ1-5	NA	CASSMRRDQPQHF
TRBV5-6	TRBJ1-2	NA	CASSSIGTIQYGYTF
TRBV6-5	TRBJ2-7	NA	CASSEEYRGTPSYEQYF
TRBV6-5	TRBJ1-2	NA	CASAGQGASNYGYTF
TRBV13	TRBJ2-5	NA	CASSSGLAGIQETQYF
TRBV11-1	TRBJ2-1	NA	CASSPGGFVENEQFF
TRBV6-4	TRBJ2-1	NA	CASSTGTPFYNEQFF
TRBV18	TRBJ1-2	NA	CASSPGGLDYGYTF
TRBV15	TRBJ1-1	NA	CATSRDSGKNTEAFF
TRBV20-1	TRBJ2-7	NA	CSASGTGMGYEQYF
TRBV19	TRBJ1-2	NA	CASSSSGQGAYGYTF
TRBV30	TRBJ2-7	NA	CAWSVRTGIYEQYF
TRBV27	TRBJ2-1	NA	CASSLERDPSYNEQFF
TRBV27	TRBJ2-5	NA	CASSLGEGLQETQYF
TRBV19	TRBJ2-3	medium-sized	CASGGQTTDTQYF
TRBV12-3/TRBV12-4	TRBJ2-1	NA	CASSPSGEFDEQFF
TRBV19	TRBJ2-7	medium-sized	CASSIAGINEQYF
TRBV19	TRBJ2-4	NA	CASSLRYINQAKNIQYF
TRBV30	TRBJ2-2	NA	CAWSRQNTGELFF
TRBV27	TRBJ2-4	NA	CASSLGGLGIQYF
TRBV29-1	TRBJ2-6	medium-sized	CSVGQGAISGANVLTF
TRBV19	TRBJ2-5	medium-sized	CASSTQGAGETQYF
TRBV12-3/TRBV12-4	TRBJ2-3	NA	CASSANLADTQYF
TRBV30	TRBJ2-3	NA	CAWSGRSTDTQYF
TRBV5-6	TRBJ2-3	NA	CASSYGQMLRTDTQYF
TRBV11-1	TRBJ1-1	NA	CASSLEDRGNTEAFF
TRBV13	TRBJ2-7	NA	CATEKTSYEQYF
TRBV6-5	TRBJ1-1	NA	CASRHWDTEAFF
TRBV10-3	TRBJ1-1	NA	CAISEHEGTEAFF
TRBV19	TRBJ2-3	NA	CASSIGRTSGDTQYF
TRBV5-4	TRBJ2-1	NA	CASSLSGNSYNEQFF
TRBV27	TRBJ1-5	NA	CASSFSTPVGNQPQHF
TRBV12-3/TRBV12-4	TRBJ2-5	NA	CASSWGQQETQYF
TRBV7-2	TRBJ1-6	NA	CASSFHTGLGSPLHF
TRBV7-2	TRBJ2-7	NA	CASSLVGTGLFVGEQYF
TRBV19	TRBJ2-7	medium-sized	CASSIGTGGTYEQYF
TRBV18	TRBJ1-1	NA	CASSPLKAGLNTEAFF
TRBV19	TRBJ1-1	NA	CASSIMGGTEAFF
TRBV5-4	TRBJ2-3	NA	CASSPTSTDTQYF
TRBV6-1	TRBJ2-1	NA	CASSELYGWDYNEQFF
TRBV5-1	TRBJ1-3	NA	CASSRSGTGAGNTIYF
TRBV6-5	TRBJ2-3	medium-sized	CASSTRGTSQYF